A selection of T cell receptor beta chains follows, all from one sample in a study of T cells in Graves' hyperthyroidism and ophthalmopathy. TCRdb re-called the multiplex PCR reads through MiXCR, storing one row per CDR3 protein. Of about 380,000 distinct CDR3 sequences listed, less than 15% are singletons. The specimen sequenced was blood. The receptors were sampled from a man aged 25-40 years with Graves' hyperthyroidism that later progressed to Graves' ophthalmopathy. Both conserved end residues are part of each CDR3. A D gene is named only where the DNA matches it firmly. The size field is filled for only some rows; it gives once, few, many or a size class.

clone_size	v_call	d_call	j_call	cdr3_aa	cdr3_nt
many	TRBV28	TRBD1	TRBJ1-2	CASSSSGTGVGYTF	TGTGCCAGCAGTTCCTCCGGGACAGGGGTGGGCTACACCTTC
few	TRBV29-1	NA	TRBJ2-4	CSVEGQHKNIQYF	TGCAGCGTTGAGGGGCAGCACAAAAACATTCAGTACTTC
many	TRBV28	TRBD2	TRBJ2-3	CASLAGGRTDTQYF	TGTGCCAGTCTAGCGGGGGGTAGGACAGATACGCAGTATTTT
many	TRBV20-1	TRBD1	TRBJ2-5	CSAIDRAVLETQYF	TGCAGTGCTATCGACAGGGCAGTCTTGGAGACCCAGTACTTC
NA	TRBV7-3	TRBD2	TRBJ2-1	CASSPSRGWFYNEQFF	TGTGCCAGCAGCCCCTCGCGGGGGTGGTTCTACAATGAGCAGTTCTTC
many	TRBV30	NA	TRBJ1-2	CAWRQEGTRGYTF	TGTGCCTGGAGACAGGAAGGGACCCGGGGCTACACCTTC
NA	TRBV14	NA	TRBJ2-7	CASSPTPRYGQYF	TGTGCCAGCAGCCCAACTCCCCGGTATGGGCAGTACTTC
NA	TRBV5-1	NA	TRBJ2-5	CASSFYTGEEETQYF	TGCGCCAGCAGCTTCTATACAGGGGAGGAGGAGACCCAGTACTTC
few	TRBV6-1	NA	TRBJ2-4	CASSGAVAKNIQYF	TGTGCCAGCAGTGGGGCCGTAGCCAAAAACATTCAGTACTTC
many	TRBV27	NA	TRBJ2-1	CASSSWTLGDEQFF	TGTGCCAGCAGTTCCTGGACACTAGGGGATGAGCAGTTCTTC
many	TRBV6-1	TRBD1	TRBJ1-1	CASSQRQGTNTEAFF	TGTGCCAGCAGCCAAAGACAGGGGACGAACACTGAAGCTTTCTTT
few	TRBV4-1	NA	TRBJ2-1	CASSPRGYDSYNEQFF	TGCGCCAGCAGCCCCCGGGGGTACGATTCGTACAATGAGCAGTTCTTC
many	TRBV7-9	TRBD1	TRBJ1-1	CASRSDRGPGTEAFF	TGTGCCAGCAGATCCGACAGGGGCCCGGGCACTGAAGCTTTCTTT
many	TRBV7-8	NA	TRBJ1-5	CASSLGPHGSNQPQHF	TGTGCCAGCAGCTTAGGTCCCCACGGTAGCAATCAGCCCCAGCATTTT
few	TRBV10-2	TRBD2	TRBJ2-1	CASSPGTRDNEQFF	TGCGCCAGCAGCCCCGGGACTAGGGATAATGAGCAGTTCTTC
many	TRBV11-2	TRBD1	TRBJ1-6	CASSSQGDYSPLHF	TGTGCCAGCAGCTCACAGGGGGATTATTCACCCCTCCACTTT
few	TRBV6-1	TRBD1	TRBJ2-3	CATLQGVTDTQYF	TGTGCCACCTTACAGGGGGTTACAGATACGCAGTATTTT
many	TRBV9	NA	TRBJ2-7	CASSASGVGYEQYF	TGTGCCAGCAGCGCCTCAGGGGTCGGCTACGAGCAGTACTTC
many	TRBV20-1	NA	TRBJ1-1	CSARSRRWSNTEAFF	TGCAGTGCTAGATCGAGAAGGTGGTCAAACACTGAAGCTTTCTTT
NA	TRBV28	NA	TRBJ2-7	CASWGTGSSYEQYF	TGTGCCAGCTGGGGCACAGGGAGCTCCTACGAGCAGTACTTC
few	TRBV20-1	NA	TRBJ2-2	CSATYSPTGELFF	TGCAGTGCTACCTATAGCCCCACCGGGGAGCTGTTTTTT
NA	TRBV6-1	TRBD1	TRBJ1-2	CASSEVGTGGYGYTF	TGTGCCAGCAGTGAAGTCGGGACAGGGGGCTATGGCTACACCTTC
few	TRBV5-1	NA	TRBJ1-2	CASSLVGYSGADYGYTF	TGCGCCAGCAGCTTGGTGGGGTATTCAGGGGCCGACTATGGCTACACCTTC
many	TRBV5-1	NA	TRBJ2-7	CASSLVEGNREQYF	TGCGCCAGCAGCTTGGTGGAGGGAAATCGGGAGCAGTACTTC
many	TRBV6-1	TRBD2	TRBJ2-1	CASSERLAGGYNEQFF	TGTGCCAGCAGTGAAAGGCTAGCGGGGGGCTACAATGAGCAGTTCTTC
many	TRBV11-2	NA	TRBJ1-1	CASRGGVADEETEAFF	TGTGCCAGCAGGGGGGGCGTGGCAGACGAGGAAACTGAAGCTTTCTTT
NA	TRBV9	NA	TRBJ1-1	CASSVGGVIGTEAFF	TGTGCCAGCAGCGTGGGGGGGGTCATCGGCACTGAAGCTTTCTTT
once	TRBV15	NA	TRBJ2-1	CATSRDLAGWDEQFF	TGTGCCACCAGCAGAGATTTGGCAGGGTGGGATGAGCAGTTCTTC
few	TRBV28	NA	TRBJ1-2	CASSLFQGNYGYTF	TGTGCCAGCAGTTTATTCCAGGGAAACTATGGCTACACCTTC
many	TRBV28	NA	TRBJ1-5	CASSAPSVIQPQHF	TGTGCCAGCAGTGCCCCGAGTGTAATACAGCCCCAGCATTTT
many	TRBV7-2	NA	TRBJ1-5	CASSLYGNQPQHF	TGTGCCAGCAGCTTATACGGCAATCAGCCCCAGCATTTT
NA	TRBV6-1	NA	TRBJ2-6	CASSDRGISGANVLTF	TGTGCCAGCAGTGACAGGGGTATTTCTGGGGCCAACGTCCTGACTTTC
few	TRBV6-7	NA	TRBJ2-7	CASRMEGCEQYF	TGTGCCAGCAGGATGGAGGGGTGCGAGCAGTACTTC
many	TRBV20-1	NA	TRBJ2-7	CSASPGGDYEQYF	TGCAGTGCCAGTCCGGGGGGCGACTACGAGCAGTACTTC
NA	TRBV5-1	NA	TRBJ2-1	CASSLAPPRQTNNEQFF	TGCGCCAGCAGCTTGGCCCCGCCCCGACAGACGAACAATGAGCAGTTCTTC
few	TRBV20-1	NA	TRBJ1-2	CSAGNSRGYTF	TGCAGTGCTGGTAACTCCAGGGGCTACACCTTC
NA	TRBV6-1	NA	TRBJ1-5	CASSWTISNQPQHF	TGTGCCAGCAGTTGGACGATAAGCAATCAGCCCCAGCATTTT
NA	TRBV28	NA	TRBJ1-4	CASSLGGGSEKLFF	TGTGCCAGCAGTTTAGGCGGCGGTTCTGAAAAACTGTTTTTT
few	TRBV20-1	NA	TRBJ2-2	CSARDPRNANTGELFF	TGCAGTGCTAGAGATCCCCGGAACGCAAACACCGGGGAGCTGTTTTTT
NA	TRBV11-2	NA	TRBJ2-7	CASSSGTADYEQYF	TGTGCCAGCAGCTCCGGGACGGCCGATTACGAGCAGTACTTC
many	TRBV28	NA	TRBJ2-1	CASRMVATYNEQFF	TGTGCCAGCAGGATGGTCGCCACCTACAATGAGCAGTTCTTC
many	TRBV2	TRBD2	TRBJ2-3	CASKGLATDTQYF	TGTGCCAGCAAGGGACTAGCTACAGATACGCAGTATTTT
NA	TRBV10-3	TRBD2	TRBJ2-7	CAIRDLGTSGLYEQYF	TGTGCCATCAGAGACCTTGGGACTAGCGGGCTCTACGAGCAGTACTTC
many	TRBV7-9	TRBD1	TRBJ2-7	CASSSWDRLNYEQYF	TGTGCCAGCAGCTCATGGGACAGACTTAACTACGAGCAGTACTTC
NA	TRBV19	TRBD1	TRBJ1-2	CASSITPGTGYYGYTF	TGTGCCAGTAGTATTACACCGGGGACAGGGTACTATGGCTACACCTTC
few	TRBV4-2	TRBD1	TRBJ2-7	CASSQDQTGLDSYEQYF	TGTGCCAGCAGCCAAGACCAGACAGGGCTCGACTCCTACGAGCAGTACTTC
NA	TRBV27	NA	TRBJ2-1	CASSSWDPSSYNEQFF	TGTGCCAGCAGTTCCTGGGACCCTAGCTCCTACAATGAGCAGTTCTTC
many	TRBV7-6	TRBD1	TRBJ1-1	CASSSLDRVAFF	TGTGCCAGCAGCTCCCTGGACAGGGTCGCTTTCTTT
many	TRBV2	TRBD2	TRBJ2-1	CASSHDFVGAGGLKTYNEQFF	TGTGCCAGCAGCCACGATTTCGTGGGCGCGGGGGGGCTTAAAACCTACAATGAGCAGTTCTTC
few	TRBV6-1	NA	TRBJ1-4	CASSYIFGEKLFF	TGTGCCAGCAGTTATATCTTCGGTGAAAAACTGTTTTTT
many	TRBV6-1	NA	TRBJ1-1	CASSVTGYNTEAFF	TGTGCCAGCAGTGTAACAGGGTACAACACTGAAGCTTTCTTT
few	TRBV6-1	TRBD2	TRBJ2-3	CASSAVLAGGGTQYF	TGTGCCAGCAGCGCGGTTCTAGCGGGGGGAGGTACGCAGTATTTT
many	TRBV20-1	NA	TRBJ1-6	CSAPTGTSSYNSPLHF	TGCAGTGCACCAACAGGAACGAGCTCCTATAATTCACCCCTCCACTTT
NA	TRBV5-1	NA	TRBJ2-1	CASSLSGDEQFF	TGCGCCAGCAGCTTGTCAGGGGATGAGCAGTTCTTC
NA	TRBV30	NA	TRBJ1-4	CAWSVEVFNEKLFF	TGTGCCTGGAGTGTAGAGGTTTTTAATGAAAAACTGTTTTTT